The entry below describes one T cell receptor (beta chain). The CDR3 extends over 13 amino acids. Trimming stripped 4 bases from V and 3 bases from J, with 11 bases between. The V gene's germline CDR1 is SGHDT and CDR2 YYEEEE. TCRdb keeps only in-frame clones here, not all; method: immunoSEQ multiplex PCR. The profile covers about 2.1 million clones, with 90% to 95% appearing a single time and about 1.5% taken by the ten largest. This record belongs to a study of shared clonotypes between healthy human individuals. Cells designated naive CD8 were CD45RO-negative and were positively selected for CCR7, with terminally differentiated effector memory CD45RA+ cells excluded.

The sequence was collected from a man aged 18 to 35 in good health. Some clones in this sample may be carry-over from other donors' samples. The sequenced material came from naive CD8+ T cells from PBMCs. V and J are TRBV5-6 and TRBJ2-7; D possibly corresponds to TRBD1 (6 bases). The CDR3 here is CASSQGIDYEQYF. The DNA for the CDR3 is TGTGCCAGCAGCCAGGGGATCGACTACGAGCAGTACTTC.